Reported below is one T cell receptor (beta chain). Its cognate antigen is unknown. This entry is derived from a study of OX40 agonist ivuxolimab in advanced cancers. Study at large: Earlier treatment with anti-PD-1, anti-PD-L1 or anti-CTLA-4 was permitted, and about 40% had received some. Study-level points and caveats: The authors also found low normalized T-cell clonal expansion in some nonresponders.

Germline V gene lookup returns CDR1 SGHRS and CDR2 YFSETQ. After removal of 5 bases from V and 6 bases from J, the junction contained 13 bases not matched to a gene. The CDR3 covers 15 residues. Here immunoSEQ multiplex PCR was the method, and the copy in TCRdb shows in-frame clones only, minus some. The sample carries about 70,000 clones, about 89% recorded once. The receptor comes from an adult with an advanced solid tumor such as melanoma, head and neck, liver or kidney cancer. The material sequenced was CD4+ or CD8+ T cells sorted from blood, taken in a trial of the OX40 agonist ivuxolimab. The genes are TRBV5-1 and TRBJ2-7; 8 nucleotides align to TRBD2. In nucleotides, the CDR3 is TGCGCCAGCAGTTCCGGTAGCGGGGAAGGAGGCGAGCAGTACTTC. Encoded protein: CASSSGSGEGGEQYF.